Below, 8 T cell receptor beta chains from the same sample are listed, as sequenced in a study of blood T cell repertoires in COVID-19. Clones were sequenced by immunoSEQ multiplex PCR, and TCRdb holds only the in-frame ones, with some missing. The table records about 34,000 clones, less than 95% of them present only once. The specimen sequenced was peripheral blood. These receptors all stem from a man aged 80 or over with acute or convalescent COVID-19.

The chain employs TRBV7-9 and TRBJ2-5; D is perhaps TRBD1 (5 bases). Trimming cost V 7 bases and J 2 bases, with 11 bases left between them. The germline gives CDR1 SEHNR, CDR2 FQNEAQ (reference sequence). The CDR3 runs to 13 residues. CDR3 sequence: CASNRQPQETQYF. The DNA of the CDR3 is TGTGCCAGCAATAGACAGCCTCAAGAGACCCAGTACTTC.

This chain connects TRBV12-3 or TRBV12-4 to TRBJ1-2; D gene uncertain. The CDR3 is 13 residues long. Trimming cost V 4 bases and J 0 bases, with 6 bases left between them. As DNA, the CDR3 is TGTGCCAGCAGTTACCCAGCTAACTATGGCTACACCTTC. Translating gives CASSYPANYGYTF.

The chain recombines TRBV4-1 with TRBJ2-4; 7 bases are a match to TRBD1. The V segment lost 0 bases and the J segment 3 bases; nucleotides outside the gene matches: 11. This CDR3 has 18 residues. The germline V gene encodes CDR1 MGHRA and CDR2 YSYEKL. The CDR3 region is CASSQDRARGMVKNIQYF. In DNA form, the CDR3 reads TGCGCCAGCAGCCAAGATCGGGCCAGGGGGATGGTCAAAAACATTCAGTACTTC.

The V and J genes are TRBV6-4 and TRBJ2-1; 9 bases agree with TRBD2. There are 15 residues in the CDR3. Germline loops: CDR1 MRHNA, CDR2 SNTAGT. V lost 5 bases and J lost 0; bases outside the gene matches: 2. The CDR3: CASSNSGGSYNEQFF. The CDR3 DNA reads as TGTGCCAGCAGTAATAGCGGGGGCTCCTACAATGAGCAGTTCTTC.

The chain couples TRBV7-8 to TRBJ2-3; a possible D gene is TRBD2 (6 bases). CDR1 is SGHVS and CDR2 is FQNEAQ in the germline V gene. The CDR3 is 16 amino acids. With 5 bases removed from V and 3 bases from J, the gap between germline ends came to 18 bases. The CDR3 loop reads CASSPVAGWGTDTQYF. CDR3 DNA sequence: TGTGCCAGCAGCCCAGTTGCGGGGTGGGGGACAGATACGCAGTATTTT.

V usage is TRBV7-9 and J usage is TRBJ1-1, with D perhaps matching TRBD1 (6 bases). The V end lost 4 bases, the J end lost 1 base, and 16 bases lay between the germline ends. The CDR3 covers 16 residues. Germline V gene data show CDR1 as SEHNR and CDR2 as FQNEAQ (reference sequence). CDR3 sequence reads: CASSSPWAGENTEAFF. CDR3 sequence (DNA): TGTGCCAGCAGCTCCCCTTGGGCAGGGGAGAACACTGAAGCTTTCTTT.

CDR3 amino acids: CASTLTGELFF. In DNA, the CDR3 is TGTGCCAGCACTCTTACCGGGGAGCTGTTTTTT. This chain links TRBV6-5 with TRBJ2-2; no definite D call. The germline CDR1 and CDR2 sequences are MNHEY and SVGAGI. This CDR3 spans 11 amino acids. With 7 bases removed from V and 5 bases from J, the gap between germline ends came to 5 bases.

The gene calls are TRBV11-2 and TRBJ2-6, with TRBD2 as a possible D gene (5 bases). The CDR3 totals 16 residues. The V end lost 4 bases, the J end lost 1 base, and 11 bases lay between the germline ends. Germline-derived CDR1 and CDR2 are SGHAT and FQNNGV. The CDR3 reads CASSSPRGSGANVLTF. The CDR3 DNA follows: TGTGCCAGCAGCTCTCCGAGAGGGTCTGGGGCCAACGTCCTGACTTTC.